The next 28 T cell receptor beta chains were all read from a single sample in a study of shared clonotypes between healthy human individuals. Assay used: immunoSEQ multiplex PCR; TCRdb lists only in-frame clones, some missing. The table lists approximately 1,500,000 clones, approximately 98% of them singletons. Specimen: naive CD4+ T cells sorted from blood. Subset denoted: CD45RA+ positively selected. These receptors all come from a man younger than 40 in good health.

This chain links TRBV2 with TRBJ1-5; D is perhaps TRBD1 (6 bases). CDR3 length: 13 amino acids. V dropped 7 bases and J dropped 3 bases, with 10 bases sitting between them. CDR1 is SNHLY, CDR2 FYNNEI, per germline. The CDR3 loop reads CASTWTVNQPQHF. In DNA form, the CDR3 reads TGTGCCAGCACATGGACAGTCAATCAGCCCCAGCATTTT.

This chain joins TRBV5-1 and TRBJ2-3; D not certain. CDR1 and CDR2 from the germline V gene are SGHRS and YFSETQ. The CDR3 runs to 13 residues. Trimming pared 4 bases from V and 5 bases from J, leaving 11 bases between. The CDR3 loop reads CASSPNTGDTQYF. The CDR3 DNA is TGCGCCAGCAGCCCCAACACCGGAGATACGCAGTATTTT. Using reference TRBV5-1 and TRBJ2-3 for the parts outside the CDR3, the full variable domain is KAGVTQTPRYLIKTRGQQVTLSCSPISGHRSVSWYQQTPGQGLQFLFEYFSETQRNKGNFPGRFSGRQFSNSRSEMNVSTLELGDSALYLCASSPNTGDTQYFGPGTRLTVL.

The genes are TRBV7-2 and TRBJ2-7; 10 positions match TRBD2. Trimming cost V 5 bases and J 0 bases; bases outside gene matches: 7. CDR3 length equals 16 residues. Germline V gene sequence: CDR1 SGHTA, CDR2 FQGNSA. The CDR3 loop reads CASSPNPSGSSYEQYF. CDR3 coding DNA: TGTGCCAGCAGCCCTAACCCTAGCGGGAGCTCCTACGAGCAGTACTTC.

In its sample, this clone was seen once. The rearrangement uses TRBV28 and TRBJ1-2, with D hard to call. The V end lost 3 bases, the J end lost 6 bases, and 11 bases lay between the germline ends. CDR1 is MDHEN, CDR2 SYDVKM, per germline. This CDR3 has 13 residues. The CDR3 nucleotides read TGTGCCAGCAGTTTCGGAGGGAGGAATGGCTACACCTTC. Its protein is CASSFGGRNGYTF.

The chain employs TRBV11-3 and TRBJ2-7; TRBD2 agrees at 7 bases. Germline V gives CDR1 SGHNT, CDR2 YENEEA. V dropped 5 bases and J dropped 6; count of bases not matched to a gene: 13. This CDR3 has 15 amino acids. Here the CDR3 DNA reads TGTGCCAGCAGCGCTAGCGGCTCAGATCCGGGCGAGCAGTACTTC. This codes for CASSASGSDPGEQYF.

CDR3 region: CSVANRQGNTGELFF. Written as DNA, the CDR3 is TGCAGCGTTGCCAACCGACAGGGGAACACCGGGGAGCTGTTTTTT. The V gene is TRBV29-1, the J gene TRBJ2-2; 7 bases are shared with TRBD1. CDR1 and CDR2 from the germline V gene are SQVTM and ANQGSEA. V shed 4 bases, J shed 1 base, and the junction held 6 bases outside the gene matches. This CDR3 comprises 15 residues.

This sequence joins TRBV6-5 and TRBJ1-2; 8 bases are a match to TRBD1. Trimming cost V 2 bases and J 4 bases; bases outside gene matches: 6. Looked up from germline, CDR1 is MNHEY and CDR2 is SVGAGI. CDR3 length equals 15 residues. CDR3 coding DNA: TGTGCCAGCAGTTACACTGCAGGACAGGGCTATGGCTACACCTTC. Translated: CASSYTAGQGYGYTF.

This chain's CDR3 is CASSSRAGDTQYF. As DNA, the CDR3 is TGTGCCAGCAGCTCCCGGGCGGGAGATACGCAGTATTTT. The chain is built from TRBV7-2 and TRBJ2-3, with TRBD2 as a possible D gene (5 bases). V was cut by 4 bases and J by 5 bases, with 10 bases left in between. The V gene's germline CDR1 is SGHTA and CDR2 FQGNSA. CDR3 length: 13 residues.

This rearrangement joins TRBV9 to TRBJ2-1; no clear D. The CDR3 has 15 residues. The V end was cut by 0 bases, the J end by 4 bases, with 11 bases between. Germline values: CDR1 SGDLS, CDR2 YYNGEE. The CDR3 loop is CASSVVPGPYNEQFF. CDR3 coding DNA: TGTGCCAGCAGCGTAGTCCCGGGCCCTTACAATGAGCAGTTCTTC.

The J gene is TRBJ2-7, the V gene TRBV18; 10 bases are a match to TRBD1. J lost 2 bases, V lost 4 bases, and 8 bases had no gene match. The CDR3 has 16 amino acids. Germline CDR1 reads KGHSH; CDR2 reads LQKENI. CDR3 DNA: TGTGCCAGCTCACTAATGACAGGGGGCATTACCTACGAGCAGTACTTC. Translated: CASSLMTGGITYEQYF.

CDR3 DNA sequence: TGCAGCGGGTGTCGGGGCACCGGGGAGCTGTTTTTT. The encoded protein is CSGCRGTGELFF. The chain is built from TRBV29-1 and TRBJ2-2; possibly TRBD2 for D (5 bases). This CDR3 has 12 residues. V shed 7 bases and J shed 4 bases, with 10 bases lying between them. CDR1 SQVTM and CDR2 ANQGSEA come from the germline V gene.

The chain links TRBV5-5 to TRBJ2-5; D is unresolved. The CDR3 contains 16 residues. Germline CDR1 reads SGHKS; CDR2 reads YYEKEE (reference sequence). The V and J ends lost 4 bases and 2 bases respectively, with 18 bases between them. CDR3 nucleotides: TGTGCCAGCAGCAGGATTTTTAAAGGGATTCAAGAGACCCAGTACTTC. Translation gives CASSRIFKGIQETQYF.

This clone was seen only once. CDR3 region: CSVDPRVMDTQYF. In nucleotides, the CDR3 is TGCAGCGTTGATCCCCGAGTGATGGATACGCAGTATTTT. This sequence joins TRBV29-1 and TRBJ2-3, with D unresolved. Deletions cut 3 bases from V and 6 bases from J, with 13 bases between. This CDR3 contains 13 residues. Germline assignment: CDR1 SQVTM and CDR2 ANQGSEA.

The genes are TRBV27 and TRBJ2-7, with a tentative D call TRBD1 (6 bases). In germline, CDR1 is MNHEY, CDR2 SMNVEV (reference sequence). CDR3 length equals 15 residues. V was cut by 6 bases and J by 2 bases, with 17 bases left in between. Here the CDR3 DNA reads TGTGCCAGCAGGGGTAAAAACAGGGTAGCCTACGAGCAGTACTTC. It translates to CASRGKNRVAYEQYF.

The chain couples TRBV18 to TRBJ2-7, with 11 positions matching TRBD1. From germline, CDR1 is KGHSH and CDR2 LQKENI. The CDR3 length is 14 residues. With 1 base clipped from V and 6 bases from J, the junction kept 2 bases outside the gene matches. The chain's CDR3 is CASSPLGQGVEQYF. The CDR3, as DNA: TGTGCCAGCTCACCACTGGGACAGGGGGTCGAGCAGTACTTC.

The rearrangement links TRBV6-1 to TRBJ2-7, with D possibly being TRBD2 (6 bases). V was pared by 0 bases and J by 3 bases, with 15 bases between. The germline CDR1 and CDR2 sequences are MNHNS and SASEGT. The CDR3 covers 16 residues. CDR3 bases: TGTGCCAGCAGTGAAGCCCTAGCGTCAGGGAGCTACGAGCAGTACTTC. Its protein product is CASSEALASGSYEQYF.

The chain employs TRBV28 and TRBJ2-1; D is perhaps TRBD2 (5 bases). Trimming stripped 5 bases from V and 8 bases from J, with 13 bases between. Germline assignment: CDR1 MDHEN and CDR2 SYDVKM. The CDR3 is made up of 13 amino acids. This chain's CDR3 is CASSGGLVHEQFF. Here the CDR3 DNA reads TGTGCCAGCAGTGGCGGGCTAGTCCATGAGCAGTTCTTC.

The chain is built from TRBV28 and TRBJ2-1, with TRBD2 identical over 9 bases. Germline trimming cut 4 bases from V and 0 bases from J; bases unmatched to any gene: 4. The germline V gene encodes CDR1 MDHEN and CDR2 SYDVKM. The CDR3 covers 16 residues. In DNA form, the CDR3 reads TGTGCCAGCAGTTCGTATAGCGGGAGCTCCTACAATGAGCAGTTCTTC. Encoded protein: CASSSYSGSSYNEQFF. The whole variable domain, remainder taken from reference TRBV28 and TRBJ2-1, is DVKVTQSSRYLVKRTGEKVFLECVQDMDHENMFWYRQDPGLGLRLIYFSYDVKMKEKGDIPEGYSVSREKKERFSLILESASTNQTSMYLCASSSYSGSSYNEQFFGPGTRLTVL.

The rearrangement joins TRBV6-6 to TRBJ1-4; D is undetermined. Per germline, CDR1 MNHNY and CDR2 SVGAGI (reference sequence). V dropped 6 bases and J dropped 7 bases, with 12 bases sitting between them. This CDR3 region has 13 residues. CDR3 coding DNA: TGTGCCAGCAGCGACCCTGGCCTTGAAAAACTGTTTTTT. Amino acid sequence: CASSDPGLEKLFF.

The V gene is TRBV15, the J gene TRBJ2-2; tentatively, D is TRBD1 (6 bases). Trimming removed 5 bases at V and 2 bases at J, with 12 bases between. The CDR3 extends over 15 amino acids. From germline, CDR1 is LNHNV and CDR2 YYDKDF (reference sequence). In DNA, the CDR3 is TGTGCCACCAGCTTCCGGACAGCCAACACCGGGGAGCTGTTTTTT. Translation: CATSFRTANTGELFF.

The gene calls are TRBV7-9 and TRBJ1-1, with TRBD1 as a possible D gene (5 bases). CDR3 length: 13 residues. CDR1 and CDR2 (germline): SEHNR, FQNEAQ (reference sequence). V was trimmed by 5 bases and J by 4 bases, leaving 11 bases between them. The CDR3 loop is CASSVPGRTEAFF. Written as DNA, the CDR3 is TGTGCCAGCAGCGTCCCGGGGCGCACTGAAGCTTTCTTT.

The genes are TRBV2 and TRBJ1-2; D ambiguous. V lost 5 bases, J lost 6 bases, and 7 bases lay in between. Germline CDR1 and CDR2: SNHLY and FYNNEI. The CDR3 extends over 11 amino acids. DNA for the CDR3: TGTGCCAGCAGTTTCAGACATGGCTACACCTTC. It yields the protein CASSFRHGYTF.

This chain connects TRBV30 to TRBJ1-4; the D is unclear. CDR1 and CDR2 from the germline V gene are GTSNPN and SVGIG (reference sequence). Trimming pared 2 bases from V and 7 bases from J, leaving 14 bases between. CDR3 size: 14 residues. The CDR3 loop reads CAWSPGVFGEKLFF. The DNA of the CDR3 is TGTGCCTGGAGTCCTGGGGTTTTCGGTGAAAAACTGTTTTTT.

CDR3 DNA: TGTGCCAGCAGTTTAGTCGGAGTGTCGTATGGCTACACCTTC. Its protein is CASSLVGVSYGYTF. The chain joins TRBV28 to TRBJ1-2; D call uncertain. Germline V gene data show CDR1 as MDHEN and CDR2 as SYDVKM. The CDR3 sequence is 14 residues long. V was shortened by 2 bases and J by 5 bases, with 12 bases between the two germline ends.

Details on this clone: This CDR3 is also generated by other DNA sequences in the sample. J is TRBJ2-2 and V is TRBV7-3; maybe TRBD2 (6 bases). The germline V gene has CDR1 SGHTA and CDR2 FQGTGA. The CDR3 extends over 15 amino acids. V was cut by 2 bases and J by 2 bases, with 9 bases left in between. The CDR3 here is CASSLGGTNTGELFF. DNA for the CDR3: TGTGCCAGCAGCTTAGGGGGGACCAACACCGGGGAGCTGTTTTTT. The whole variable domain, filled in from reference TRBV7-3 and TRBJ2-2, reads GAGVSQTPSNKVTEKGKYVELRCDPISGHTALYWYRQSLGQGPEFLIYFQGTGAADDSGLPNDRFFAVRPEGSVSTLKIQRTERGDSAVYLCASSLGGTNTGELFFGEGSRLTVL.

Worth noting for this clone: Other nucleotide sequences in the sample specify the same CDR3. This chain uses TRBV4-1 with TRBJ2-7; 12 nucleotides line up with TRBD2. The germline CDR1 and CDR2 sequences are MGHRA and YSYEKL. V was clipped by 4 bases and J by 2 bases; unmatched bases: 3. CDR3 length: 15 amino acids. CDR3 nucleotides: TGCGCCAGCAGCCTAGGACTAGCGGGGCCCTACGAGCAGTACTTC. As protein: CASSLGLAGPYEQYF.

This clone was counted a single time. Distinct nucleotide sequences in the sample also encode this CDR3. This chain uses TRBV30 with TRBJ2-6; D is uncertain. V lost 0 bases to trimming and J lost 1 base, with 1 base between them. This CDR3 comprises 13 residues. Germline V gene lookup returns CDR1 GTSNPN and CDR2 SVGIG (reference sequence). CDR3 sequence reads: CAWSVSGANVLTF. CDR3 sequence (DNA): TGTGCCTGGAGTGTGTCTGGGGCCAACGTCCTGACTTTC.

The chain employs TRBV5-4 and TRBJ2-2; 7 nucleotides line up with TRBD1. Trimming at V came to 4 bases and at J to 1 base, leaving 4 bases not matched to a gene. The V gene's germline CDR1 is SGHNT and CDR2 YYREEE (reference sequence). The CDR3 contains 15 residues. As DNA, the CDR3 is TGTGCCAGCAGCCCTCGGACAGGGAACACCGGGGAGCTGTTTTTT. Translating gives CASSPRTGNTGELFF.